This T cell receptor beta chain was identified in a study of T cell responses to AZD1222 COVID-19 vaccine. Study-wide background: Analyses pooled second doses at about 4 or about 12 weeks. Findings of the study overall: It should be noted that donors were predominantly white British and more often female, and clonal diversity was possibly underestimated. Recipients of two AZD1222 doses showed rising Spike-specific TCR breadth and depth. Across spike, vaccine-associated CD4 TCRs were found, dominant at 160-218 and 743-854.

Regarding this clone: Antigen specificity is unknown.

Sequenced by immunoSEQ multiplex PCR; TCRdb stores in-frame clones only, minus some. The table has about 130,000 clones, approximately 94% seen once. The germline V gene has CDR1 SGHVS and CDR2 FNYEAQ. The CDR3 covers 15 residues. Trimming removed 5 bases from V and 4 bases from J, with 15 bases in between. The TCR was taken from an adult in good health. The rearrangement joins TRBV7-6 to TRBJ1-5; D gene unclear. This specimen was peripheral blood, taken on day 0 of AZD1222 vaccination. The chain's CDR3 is CASSLGGFRNQPQHF. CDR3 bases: TGTGCCAGCAGCCTCGGAGGGTTTAGGAATCAGCCCCAGCATTTT.